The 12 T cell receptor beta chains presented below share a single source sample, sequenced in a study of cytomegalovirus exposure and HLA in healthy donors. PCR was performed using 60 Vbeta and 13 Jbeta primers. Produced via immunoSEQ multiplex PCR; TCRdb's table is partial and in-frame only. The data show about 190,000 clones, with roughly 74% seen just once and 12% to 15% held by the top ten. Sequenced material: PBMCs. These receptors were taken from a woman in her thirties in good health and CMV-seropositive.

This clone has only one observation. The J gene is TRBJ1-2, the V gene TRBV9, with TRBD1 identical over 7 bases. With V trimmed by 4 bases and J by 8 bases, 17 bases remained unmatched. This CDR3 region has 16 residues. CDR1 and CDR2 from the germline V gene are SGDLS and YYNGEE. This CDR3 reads CASSLTLETGKEGYTF. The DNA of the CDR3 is TGTGCCAGCAGCTTAACCCTAGAGACAGGGAAAGAGGGCTACACCTTC.

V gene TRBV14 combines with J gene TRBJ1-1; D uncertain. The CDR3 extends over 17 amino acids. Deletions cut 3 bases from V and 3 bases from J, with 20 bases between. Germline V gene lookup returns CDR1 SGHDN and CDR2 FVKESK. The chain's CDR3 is CASSQVNISPRDTEAFF. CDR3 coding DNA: TGTGCCAGCAGCCAGGTGAACATCTCACCGAGGGACACTGAAGCTTTCTTT.

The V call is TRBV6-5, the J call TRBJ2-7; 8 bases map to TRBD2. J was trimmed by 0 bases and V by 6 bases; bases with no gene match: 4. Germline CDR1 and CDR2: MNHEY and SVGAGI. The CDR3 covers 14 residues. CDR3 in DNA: TGTGCCAGCAGGTCCGGGACTAGCTCCTACGAGCAGTACTTC. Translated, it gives CASRSGTSSYEQYF.

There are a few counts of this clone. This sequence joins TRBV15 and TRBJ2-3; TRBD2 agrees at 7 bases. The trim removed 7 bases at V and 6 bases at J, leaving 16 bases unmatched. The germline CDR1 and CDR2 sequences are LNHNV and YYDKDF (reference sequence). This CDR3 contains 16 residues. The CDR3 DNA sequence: TGTGCCACCAAGGATTGGGAGGGCCGAGGTTCCGATACGCAGTATTTT. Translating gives CATKDWEGRGSDTQYF.

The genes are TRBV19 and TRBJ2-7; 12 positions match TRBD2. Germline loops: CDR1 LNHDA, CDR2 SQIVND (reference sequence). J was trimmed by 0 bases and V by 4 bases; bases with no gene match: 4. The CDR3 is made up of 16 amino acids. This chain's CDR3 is CASSTGLAGPSYEQYF. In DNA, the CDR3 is TGTGCCAGTAGTACCGGACTAGCGGGGCCCTCCTACGAGCAGTACTTC. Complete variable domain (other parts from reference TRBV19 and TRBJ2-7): DGGITQSPKYLFRKEGQNVTLSCEQNLNHDAMYWYRQDPGQGLRLIYYSQIVNDFQKGDIAEGYSVSREKKESFPLTVTSAQKNPTAFYLCASSTGLAGPSYEQYFGPGTRLTVT.

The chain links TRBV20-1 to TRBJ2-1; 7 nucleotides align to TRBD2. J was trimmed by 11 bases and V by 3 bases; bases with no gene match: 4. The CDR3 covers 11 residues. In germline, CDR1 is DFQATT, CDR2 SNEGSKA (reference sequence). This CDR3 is CSARGGKKQFF. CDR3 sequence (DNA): TGCAGTGCTAGGGGGGGGAAAAAGCAGTTCTTC.

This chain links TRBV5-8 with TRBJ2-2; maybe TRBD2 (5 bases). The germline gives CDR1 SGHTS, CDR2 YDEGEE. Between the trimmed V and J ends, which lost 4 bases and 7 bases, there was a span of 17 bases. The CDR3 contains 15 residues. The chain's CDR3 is CASSRGLGTIGELFF. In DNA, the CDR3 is TGTGCCAGCAGCCGCGGGCTGGGAACGATCGGGGAGCTGTTTTTT.

The chain's CDR3 is CASRAALAGGTDTQYF. CDR3 sequence (DNA): TGTGCCAGCAGGGCGGCCCTAGCGGGGGGCACAGATACGCAGTATTTT. The J gene is TRBJ2-3, the V gene TRBV2; 10 nucleotides align to TRBD2. The ends lost 6 bases at V and 1 base at J; junction bases unmatched: 7. Germline CDR1 is SNHLY and CDR2 is FYNNEI. The CDR3 length is 16 residues.

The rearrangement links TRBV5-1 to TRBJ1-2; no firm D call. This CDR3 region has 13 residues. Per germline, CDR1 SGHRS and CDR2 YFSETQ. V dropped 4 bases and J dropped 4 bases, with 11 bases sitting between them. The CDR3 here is CASSLGDLYGYTF. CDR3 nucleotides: TGCGCCAGCAGCCTCGGGGATCTCTATGGCTACACCTTC.

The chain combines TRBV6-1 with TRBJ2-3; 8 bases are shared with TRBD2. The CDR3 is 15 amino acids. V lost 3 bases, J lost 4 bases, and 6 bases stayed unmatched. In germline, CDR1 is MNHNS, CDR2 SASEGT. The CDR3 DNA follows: TGTGCCAGCAGTGAGGGACTAGTTCTCGCAGATACGCAGTATTTT. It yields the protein CASSEGLVLADTQYF.

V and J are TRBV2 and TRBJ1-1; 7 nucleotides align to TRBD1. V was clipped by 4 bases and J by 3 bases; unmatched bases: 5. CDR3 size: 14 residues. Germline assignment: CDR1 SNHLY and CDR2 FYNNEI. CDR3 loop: CASSAEGADTEAFF. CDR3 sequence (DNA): TGTGCCAGCAGTGCAGAGGGGGCGGACACTGAAGCTTTCTTT.

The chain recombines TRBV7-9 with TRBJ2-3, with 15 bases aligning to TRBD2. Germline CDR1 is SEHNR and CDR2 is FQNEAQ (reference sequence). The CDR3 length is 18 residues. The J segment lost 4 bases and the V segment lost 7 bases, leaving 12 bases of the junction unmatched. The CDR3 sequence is CASNSGLAGGAGADTQYF. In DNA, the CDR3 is TGTGCCAGCAACTCCGGACTAGCGGGGGGGGCAGGAGCAGATACGCAGTATTTT. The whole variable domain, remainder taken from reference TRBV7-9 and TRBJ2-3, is DTGVSQNPRHKITKRGQNVTFRCDPISEHNRLYWYRQTLGQGPEFLTYFQNEAQLEKSRLLSDRFSAERPKGSFSTLEIQRTEQGDSAMYLCASNSGLAGGAGADTQYFGPGTRLTVL.